This T cell receptor beta chain was recovered during a study of beta chain features in type 1 diabetes (dated by TCRdb to the late 2010s). Background on the whole study: Mean age, gender distribution, total cell number and subset yield were not different between patients and healthy donors. The study compared TCRB repertoires of sorted circulating CD4+ T cell subsets between recently diagnosed type 1 diabetes patients and matched healthy donors. A total of under 120,000,000 sorted cells were examined across all samples, and RNA yield correlated strongly with the number of cells per subset. Regulatory and stem cell-like memory subsets were isolated from only 8 patients and about 8 healthy donors, whereas naive and central memory subsets came from all 28 donors.

With respect to this clone: There is no known antigen for this receptor. The record has no base qualities; no much larger clone is one base away. Other DNA sequences of this sample code for an identical CDR3.

The entire amount of isolated RNA was reverse transcribed using the High Capacity cDNA Reverse Transcription Kit, so the sequenced TCRB transcripts were expressed ones. Deep immunoSEQ sequencing was applied to naive, central memory and regulatory T cell samples, giving an average of about 3.7 million total reads per sample. After sorted cells were lysed in RLT buffer, RNA was extracted with DNase-treated RNeasy Micro or Mini kits, with the choice depending on cell number. To prevent cross-contamination, every cell subset was processed on its own, while patient and healthy donor samples were processed together. The immunoSEQ multiplex PCR was used to amplify TCRB sequences from cDNA, yielding 87-bp fragments that span the CDR3 region. Amplicons were sequenced on the Illumina HiSeq platform. The source study handled its data this way. PCR bias was computationally corrected using synthetic template baselines, reads within Hamming distance 2 were collapsed, and singletons that could not be merged were discarded. Reads were aligned against IMGT so that V, D and J genes, CDR3 length and insertions or deletions at six rearrangement sites could be assigned. Within each subset, clonotype counts were normalized to sorted cell number, after which true diversity and Gini coefficients were computed with the tcR R package. The overlap coefficient, calculated on TCRB nucleotide sequences, was used to quantify repertoire sharing. Entries here come from immuneACCESS through TCRdb and include only in-frame sequences with V and J called. Some clones fail to appear in such tables; in the studies checked, an unresolved V gene covers under half of the shortfall, and the cause of the remainder is unknown. V, J and clone size are taken as reported in that table, and D and trimming were inferred from the DNA itself. Within this sample are a few hundred thousand clones, with 8.5% to 10% of them counted one time only. About 0.64% of the sample is in the top ten clones.

From each donor, a single peripheral blood sample of approximately 120 mL on average was drawn into heparinised tubes. Using a panel that included CD45RO, CCR7, CD25, CD127, CD95 and CD27, naive, central memory, regulatory and stem cell-like memory CD4+ T cells were sorted on a BD FACSAria II. Purity was above 95% for every sorted population. Right away, PBMCs were isolated by Lymphoprep density gradient centrifugation and were stained directly, with no culture step. So that batch effects would be minimized, each experiment stained and sorted samples in pairs, pairing one healthy donor with one patient. The paper's findings and limits, for the study overall: HLA sub-analyses involved small numbers of individuals, so any influence of HLA type on TCRB rearrangement remained unresolved. Because cDNA was sequenced instead of genomic DNA, highly expressing activated cells could be over-represented, though the groups showed no difference in activation or CD3 levels. In all four CD4+ subsets, TCRB CDR3 length was moderately but significantly shorter in type 1 diabetes patients. Shorter templates might have been favored by PCR, but patient and control samples were amplified and corrected together, so both groups would have been affected equally by any skew. Naive, central memory and regulatory TCRB repertoires appeared to be more similar among patients than among healthy donors. Fewer insertions and more nucleotide deletions at VDJ recombination sites were observed in patients with type 1 diabetes, implying thymic rearrangement abnormalities.

Sequencing was carried out using central memory CD4+ T cells from blood. This clonotype was obtained from a man aged 30 to 45 with type 1 diabetes.

CDR3 reads: CASSLRGGQGTDTQYF. In nucleotides, the sequence is TGTGCCAGCAGTTTGCGCGGGGGACAAGGCACAGATACGCAGTATTTT. Rearrangement joined TRBV7-2 to TRBJ2-3; tentative D gene TRBD2, with 7 bases matching. The CDR3, cysteine through phenylalanine, is 16 amino acids long. CDR3 DNA is the only sequence kept; it has 48 bases, read in frame from the first base. Reading the germline V gene gives CDR1 SGHTA and CDR2 FQGNSA. Cut back by 6 bases and 1 base, the V and J ends lie 17 bases apart.